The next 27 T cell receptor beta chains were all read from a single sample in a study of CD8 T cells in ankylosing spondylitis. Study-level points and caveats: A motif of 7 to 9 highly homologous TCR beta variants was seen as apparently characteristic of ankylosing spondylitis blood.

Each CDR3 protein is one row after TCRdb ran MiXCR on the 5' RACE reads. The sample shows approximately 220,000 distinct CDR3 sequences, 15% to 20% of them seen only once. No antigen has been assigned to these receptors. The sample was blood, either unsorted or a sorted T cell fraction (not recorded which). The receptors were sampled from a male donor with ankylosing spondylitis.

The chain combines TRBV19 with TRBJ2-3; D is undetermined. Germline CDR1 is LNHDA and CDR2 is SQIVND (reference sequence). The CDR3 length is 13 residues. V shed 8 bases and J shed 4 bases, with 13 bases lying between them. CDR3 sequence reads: CASALIVSDTQYF. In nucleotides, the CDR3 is TGTGCCAGTGCCCTAATCGTCTCAGATACGCAGTATTTT.

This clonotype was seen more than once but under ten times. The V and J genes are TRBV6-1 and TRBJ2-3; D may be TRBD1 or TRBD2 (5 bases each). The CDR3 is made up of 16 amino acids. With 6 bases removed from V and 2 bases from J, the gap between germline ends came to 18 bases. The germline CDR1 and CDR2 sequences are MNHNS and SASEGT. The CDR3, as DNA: TGTGCCAGCAGCAATATCGAGGGGTTCCCCACAGATACGCAGTATTTT. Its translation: CASSNIEGFPTDTQYF.

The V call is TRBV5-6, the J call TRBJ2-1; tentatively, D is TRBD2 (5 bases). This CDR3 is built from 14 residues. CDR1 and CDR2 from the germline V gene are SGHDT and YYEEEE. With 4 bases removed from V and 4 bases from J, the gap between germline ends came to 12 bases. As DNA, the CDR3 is TGTGCCAGCAGCCCGGCAGCGGCTTACAATGAGCAGTTCTTC. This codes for CASSPAAAYNEQFF. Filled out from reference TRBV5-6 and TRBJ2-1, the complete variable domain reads DAGVTQSPTHLIKTRGQQVTLRCSPKSGHDTVSWYQQALGQGPQFIFQYYEEEERQRGNFPDRFSGHQFPNYSSELNVNALLLGDSALYLCASSPAAAYNEQFFGPGTRLTVL.

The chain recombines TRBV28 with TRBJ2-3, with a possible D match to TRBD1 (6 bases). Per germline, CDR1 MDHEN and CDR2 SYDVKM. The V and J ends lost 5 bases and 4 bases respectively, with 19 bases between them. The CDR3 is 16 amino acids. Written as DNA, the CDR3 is TGTGCCAGCAGTAATCAGGGGCACGCGGTCGCAGATACGCAGTATTTT. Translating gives CASSNQGHAVADTQYF.

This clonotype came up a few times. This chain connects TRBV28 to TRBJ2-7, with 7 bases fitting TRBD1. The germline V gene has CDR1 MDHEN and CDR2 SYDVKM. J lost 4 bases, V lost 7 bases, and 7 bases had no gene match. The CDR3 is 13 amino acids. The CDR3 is CASIERTGYEQYF. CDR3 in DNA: TGTGCCAGCATCGAAAGGACAGGATACGAGCAGTACTTC.

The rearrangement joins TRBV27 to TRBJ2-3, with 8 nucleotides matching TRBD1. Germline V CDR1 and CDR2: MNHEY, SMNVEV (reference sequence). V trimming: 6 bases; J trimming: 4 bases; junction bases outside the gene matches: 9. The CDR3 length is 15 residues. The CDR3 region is CASSDRGMGADTQYF. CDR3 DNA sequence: TGTGCCAGCAGCGACAGGGGAATGGGTGCAGATACGCAGTATTTT.

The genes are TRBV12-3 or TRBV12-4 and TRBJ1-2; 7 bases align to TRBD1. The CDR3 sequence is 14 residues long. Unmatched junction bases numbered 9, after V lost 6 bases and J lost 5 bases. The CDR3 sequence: CASSPTGFTYGYTF. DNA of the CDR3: TGTGCCAGCAGCCCGACAGGGTTCACTTATGGCTACACCTTC.

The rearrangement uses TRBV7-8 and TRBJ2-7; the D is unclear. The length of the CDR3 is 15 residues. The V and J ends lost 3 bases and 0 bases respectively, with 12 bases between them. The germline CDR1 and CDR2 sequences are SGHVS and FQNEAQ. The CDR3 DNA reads TGTGCCAGCAGCTTCCTCCCCGACTCCTCCTACGAGCAGTACTTC. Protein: CASSFLPDSSYEQYF.

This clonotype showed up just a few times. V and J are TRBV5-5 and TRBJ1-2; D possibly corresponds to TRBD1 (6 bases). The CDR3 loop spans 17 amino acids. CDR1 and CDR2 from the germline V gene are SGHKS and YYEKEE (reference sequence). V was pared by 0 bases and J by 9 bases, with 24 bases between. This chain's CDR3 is CASSLASEVVGGRSYTF. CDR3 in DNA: TGTGCCAGCAGCTTGGCCTCTGAGGTGGTGGGGGGGCGAAGCTACACCTTC. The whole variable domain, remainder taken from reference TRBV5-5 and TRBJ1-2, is DAGVTQSPTHLIKTRGQQVTLRCSPISGHKSVSWYQQVLGQGPQFIFQYYEKEERGRGNFPDRFSARQFPNYSSELNVNALLLGDSALYLCASSLASEVVGGRSYTFGSGTRLTVV.

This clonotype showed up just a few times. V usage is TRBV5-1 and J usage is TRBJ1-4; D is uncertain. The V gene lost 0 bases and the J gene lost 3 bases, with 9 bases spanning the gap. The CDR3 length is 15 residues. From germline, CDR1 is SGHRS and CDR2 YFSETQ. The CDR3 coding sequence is TGCGCCAGCAGCTTGGGGCCGGACGCTAATGAAAAACTGTTTTTT. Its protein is CASSLGPDANEKLFF.

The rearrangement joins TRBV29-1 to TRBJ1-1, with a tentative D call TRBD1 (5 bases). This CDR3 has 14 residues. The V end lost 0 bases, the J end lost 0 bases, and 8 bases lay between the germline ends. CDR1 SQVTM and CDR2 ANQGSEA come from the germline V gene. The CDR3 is CSVEDPGLNTEAFF. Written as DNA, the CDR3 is TGCAGCGTTGAAGATCCGGGACTGAACACTGAAGCTTTCTTT.

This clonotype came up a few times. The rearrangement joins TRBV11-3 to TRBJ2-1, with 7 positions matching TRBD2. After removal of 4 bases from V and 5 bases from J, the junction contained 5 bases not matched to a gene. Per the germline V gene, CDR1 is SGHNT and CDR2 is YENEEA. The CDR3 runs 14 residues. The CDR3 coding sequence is TGTGCCAGCAGCTCAGGACTAGGGAACAATGAGCAGTTCTTC. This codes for CASSSGLGNNEQFF.

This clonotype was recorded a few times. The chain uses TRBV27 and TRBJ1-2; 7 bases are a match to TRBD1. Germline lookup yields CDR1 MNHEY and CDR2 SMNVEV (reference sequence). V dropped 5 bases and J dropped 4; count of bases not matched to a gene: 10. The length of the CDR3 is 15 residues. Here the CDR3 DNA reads TGTGCCAGCAGTCCAGTTAGGACAGGAGGCTATGGCTACACCTTC. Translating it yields CASSPVRTGGYGYTF.

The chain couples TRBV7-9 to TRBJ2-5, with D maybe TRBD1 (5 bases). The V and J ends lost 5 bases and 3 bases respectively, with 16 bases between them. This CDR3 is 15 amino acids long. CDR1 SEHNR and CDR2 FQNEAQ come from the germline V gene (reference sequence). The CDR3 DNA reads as TGTGCCAGCAGCCCCCCTATGGGGCTTGAAGAGACCCAGTACTTC. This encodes CASSPPMGLEETQYF. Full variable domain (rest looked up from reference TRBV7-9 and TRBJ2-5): DTGVSQNPRHKITKRGQNVTFRCDPISEHNRLYWYRQTLGQGPEFLTYFQNEAQLEKSRLLSDRFSAERPKGSFSTLEIQRTEQGDSAMYLCASSPPMGLEETQYFGPGTRLLVL.

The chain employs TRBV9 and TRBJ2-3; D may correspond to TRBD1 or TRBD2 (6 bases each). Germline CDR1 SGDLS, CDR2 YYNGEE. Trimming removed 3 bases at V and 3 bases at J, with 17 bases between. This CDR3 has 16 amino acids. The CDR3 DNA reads TGTGCCAGCAGCGACCCTCCCGGGGGCCGAACAGATACGCAGTATTTT. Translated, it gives CASSDPPGGRTDTQYF. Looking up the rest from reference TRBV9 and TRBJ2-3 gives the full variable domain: DSGVTQTPKHLITATGQRVTLRCSPRSGDLSVYWYQQSLDQGLQFLIQYYNGEERAKGNILERFSAQQFPDLHSELNLSSLELGDSALYFCASSDPPGGRTDTQYFGPGTRLTVL.

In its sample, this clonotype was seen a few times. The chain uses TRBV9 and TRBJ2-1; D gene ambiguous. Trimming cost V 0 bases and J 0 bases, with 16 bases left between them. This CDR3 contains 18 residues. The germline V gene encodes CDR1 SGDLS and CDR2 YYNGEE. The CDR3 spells CASSVDPTAAVSYNEQFF. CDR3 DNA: TGTGCCAGCAGCGTAGACCCAACGGCGGCCGTCTCCTACAATGAGCAGTTCTTC.

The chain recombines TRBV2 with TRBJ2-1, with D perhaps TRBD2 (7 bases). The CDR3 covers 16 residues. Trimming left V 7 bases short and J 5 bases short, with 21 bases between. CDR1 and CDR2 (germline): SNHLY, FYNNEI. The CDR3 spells CASIPLGGGTNNEQFF. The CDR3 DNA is TGTGCCAGCATCCCACTAGGGGGGGGGACCAACAATGAGCAGTTCTTC.

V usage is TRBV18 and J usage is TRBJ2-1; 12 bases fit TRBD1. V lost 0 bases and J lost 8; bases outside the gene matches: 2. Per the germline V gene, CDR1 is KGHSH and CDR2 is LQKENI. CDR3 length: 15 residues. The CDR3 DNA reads TGTGCCAGCTCACCACCGGGACAGGGGGCTTATGAGCAGTTCTTC. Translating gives CASSPPGQGAYEQFF.

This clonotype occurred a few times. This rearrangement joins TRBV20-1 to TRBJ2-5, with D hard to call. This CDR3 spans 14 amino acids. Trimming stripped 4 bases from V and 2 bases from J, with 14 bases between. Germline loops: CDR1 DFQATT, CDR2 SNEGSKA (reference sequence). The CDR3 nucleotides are TGCAGTGCTACCCCCCCGAGGCGGCAAGAGACCCAGTACTTC. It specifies CSATPPRRQETQYF.

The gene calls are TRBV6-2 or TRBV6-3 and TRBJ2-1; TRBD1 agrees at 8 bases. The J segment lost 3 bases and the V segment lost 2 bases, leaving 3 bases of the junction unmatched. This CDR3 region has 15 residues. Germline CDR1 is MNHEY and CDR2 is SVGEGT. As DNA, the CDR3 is TGTGCCAGCAGTTACGGACAGGGCCTCTACAATGAGCAGTTCTTC. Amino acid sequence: CASSYGQGLYNEQFF.

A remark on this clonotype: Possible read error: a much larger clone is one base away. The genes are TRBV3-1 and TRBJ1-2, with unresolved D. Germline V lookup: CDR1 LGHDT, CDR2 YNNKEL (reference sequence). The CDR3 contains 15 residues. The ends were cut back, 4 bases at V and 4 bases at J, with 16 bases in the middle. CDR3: CASSREGSPLYGYTF. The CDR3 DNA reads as TGTGCCAGCAGCCGAGAGGGCAGCCCCCTCTATGGCTACACCTTC.

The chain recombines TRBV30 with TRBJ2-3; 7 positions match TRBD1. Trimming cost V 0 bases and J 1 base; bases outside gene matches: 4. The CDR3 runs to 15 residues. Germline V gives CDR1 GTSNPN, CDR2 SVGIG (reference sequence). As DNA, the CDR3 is TGTGCCTGGAGTGTTGGGGACAGCCGCACAGATACGCAGTATTTT. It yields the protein CAWSVGDSRTDTQYF.

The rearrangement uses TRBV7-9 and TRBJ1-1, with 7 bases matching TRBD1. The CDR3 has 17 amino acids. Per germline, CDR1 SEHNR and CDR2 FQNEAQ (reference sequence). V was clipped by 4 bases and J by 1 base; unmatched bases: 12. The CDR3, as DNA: TGTGCCAGCAGCTCAGTACGTGCAGGGGGGGCGAACACTGAAGCTTTCTTT. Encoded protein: CASSSVRAGGANTEAFF.

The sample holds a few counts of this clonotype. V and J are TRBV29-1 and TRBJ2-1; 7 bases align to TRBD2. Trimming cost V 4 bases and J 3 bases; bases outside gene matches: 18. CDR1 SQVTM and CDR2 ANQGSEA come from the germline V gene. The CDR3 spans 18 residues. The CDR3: CSVVASGSPRVYYNEQFF. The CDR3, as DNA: TGCAGCGTTGTGGCTAGCGGTTCTCCAAGAGTGTACTACAATGAGCAGTTCTTC.

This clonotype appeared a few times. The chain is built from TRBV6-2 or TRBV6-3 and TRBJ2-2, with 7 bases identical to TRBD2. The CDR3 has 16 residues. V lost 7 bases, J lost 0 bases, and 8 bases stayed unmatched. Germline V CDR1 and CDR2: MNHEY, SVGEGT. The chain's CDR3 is CASTLRGTTNTGELFF. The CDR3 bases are TGTGCCAGCACCCTGCGGGGGACGACGAACACCGGGGAGCTGTTTTTT.

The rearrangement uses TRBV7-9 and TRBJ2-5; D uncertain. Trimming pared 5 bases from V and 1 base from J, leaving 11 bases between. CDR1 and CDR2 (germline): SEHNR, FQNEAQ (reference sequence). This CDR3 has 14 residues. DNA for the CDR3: TGTGCCAGCAGCAGGGTGGGGTCCCAAGAGACCCAGTACTTC. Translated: CASSRVGSQETQYF.

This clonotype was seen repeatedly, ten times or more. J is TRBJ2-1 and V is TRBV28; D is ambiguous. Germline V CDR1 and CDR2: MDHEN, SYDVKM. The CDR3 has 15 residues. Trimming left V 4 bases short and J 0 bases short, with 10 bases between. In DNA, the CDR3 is TGTGCCAGCAGTTCACTACTGAGCTCCTACAATGAGCAGTTCTTC. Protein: CASSSLLSSYNEQFF.